This passage covers 25 T cell receptor beta chains from one sample sequenced in a study of T cell responses to AZD1222 COVID-19 vaccine. Measured with immunoSEQ multiplex PCR; TCRdb has only the in-frame clones, and not every one. The sample consists of roughly 55,000 clones, about 90% of them appearing once. This sample comprised peripheral blood, obtained on day 0 of AZD1222 vaccination. These receptors all come from an adult in good health.

The chain employs TRBV7-2 and TRBJ1-6; D is unclear. Per germline, CDR1 SGHTA and CDR2 FQGNSA. Trimming removed 1 base at V and 10 bases at J, with 14 bases between. The CDR3 length is 15 residues. The CDR3 bases are TGTGCCAGCAGCTTAGACCCGGGAACGGGGTCACCCCTCCACTTT. This encodes CASSLDPGTGSPLHF.

By share, this clone ranks as medium-sized. This chain joins TRBV18 and TRBJ1-2; a weak D match, TRBD1 (5 bases). This CDR3 spans 13 amino acids. Trimming took off 2 bases at V and 6 bases at J, with 10 bases between the two ends. Germline loops: CDR1 KGHSH, CDR2 LQKENI. The CDR3 coding sequence is TGTGCCAGCTCACCAGGGGGTCTTCATGGCTACACCTTC. Protein sequence: CASSPGGLHGYTF.

DNA of the CDR3: TGTGCCAGCACCTCAGGACAGGGGGCAACTAATGAGCAGTTCTTC. Its protein product is CASTSGQGATNEQFF. This chain uses TRBV6-6 with TRBJ2-1; 11 nucleotides match TRBD1. V lost 7 bases, J lost 7 bases, and 9 bases stayed unmatched. Germline loops: CDR1 MNHNY, CDR2 SVGAGI (reference sequence). The CDR3 has 15 residues.

This sequence joins TRBV19 and TRBJ1-3; D unresolved. From germline, CDR1 is LNHDA and CDR2 SQIVND (reference sequence). The CDR3 spans 16 residues. The ends were cut back, 5 bases at V and 4 bases at J, with 18 bases in the middle. The CDR3 loop is CASSPWHRYSGNTIYF. The CDR3 DNA reads as TGTGCCAGTAGTCCCTGGCACCGATACTCCGGAAACACCATATATTTT.

The V call is TRBV14, the J call TRBJ1-6; D is possibly TRBD1 (5 bases). This CDR3 comprises 14 residues. Per germline, CDR1 SGHDN and CDR2 FVKESK. Trimming cost V 0 bases and J 9 bases, with 9 bases left between them. The CDR3 sequence: CASSQDGGSSPLHF. The CDR3 bases are TGTGCCAGCAGCCAAGATGGGGGAAGTTCACCCCTCCACTTT.

V is TRBV11-2 and J is TRBJ1-3; D not resolved. CDR1 is SGHAT, CDR2 FQNNGV, per germline. The CDR3 spans 14 residues. The V end was cut by 3 bases, the J end by 0 bases, with 6 bases between. This CDR3 is CASSLGISGNTIYF. CDR3 sequence (DNA): TGTGCCAGCAGCTTGGGTATCTCTGGAAACACCATATATTTT.

This chain joins TRBV28 and TRBJ2-7, with D possibly being TRBD2 (6 bases). This CDR3 is built from 12 residues. The V gene's germline CDR1 is MDHEN and CDR2 SYDVKM. Trimming removed 2 bases from V and 4 bases from J, with 6 bases in between. CDR3 DNA sequence: TGTGCCAGCAGTTTAGGGGGGTACGAGCAGTACTTC. It is translated as CASSLGGYEQYF. Complete variable domain (other parts from reference TRBV28 and TRBJ2-7): DVKVTQSSRYLVKRTGEKVFLECVQDMDHENMFWYRQDPGLGLRLIYFSYDVKMKEKGDIPEGYSVSREKKERFSLILESASTNQTSMYLCASSLGGYEQYFGPGTRLTVT.

This clone has a handful of counts. This CDR3 reads CASSGTGVRQPQHF. CDR3 coding DNA: TGTGCCAGCAGTGGGACAGGGGTCAGGCAGCCCCAGCATTTT. This chain uses TRBV25-1 with TRBJ1-5, with 9 bases that match TRBD1. The CDR3 loop spans 14 amino acids. Germline CDR1 is MGHDK and CDR2 is SYGVNS. Losses at the gene ends were 4 bases for V and 7 bases for J; bases not matched to a gene: 5.

The V gene is TRBV5-1, the J gene TRBJ2-1; D is ambiguous. This CDR3 contains 11 residues. In germline, CDR1 is SGHRS, CDR2 YFSETQ. Between the trimmed V and J ends, which lost 4 bases and 6 bases, there was a span of 5 bases. As DNA, the CDR3 is TGCGCCAGCAGCGAAGGCAATGAGCAGTTCTTC. Its protein is CASSEGNEQFF.

This chain joins TRBV19 and TRBJ1-2; 9 nucleotides line up with TRBD1. Trimming removed 7 bases from V and 6 bases from J; junction bases left unmatched: 6. Germline CDR1 and CDR2: LNHDA and SQIVND (reference sequence). The length of the CDR3 is 13 residues. The CDR3 loop reads CASKEQGAHGYTF. DNA for the CDR3: TGTGCCAGTAAGGAACAGGGGGCACATGGCTACACCTTC.

This clone appeared a few times. CDR3 DNA sequence: TGTGCCAGCAGCTTACTTCCAGGGAATTCACCCCTCCACTTT. Its translation: CASSLLPGNSPLHF. The J gene is TRBJ1-6, the V gene TRBV7-9, with D tentatively TRBD1 (5 bases). CDR1 and CDR2 (germline): SEHNR, FQNEAQ (reference sequence). There are 14 residues in the CDR3. Trimming took off 2 bases at V and 7 bases at J, with 9 bases between the two ends. Filled out from reference TRBV7-9 and TRBJ1-6, the complete variable domain reads DTGVSQNPRHKITKRGQNVTFRCDPISEHNRLYWYRQTLGQGPEFLTYFQNEAQLEKSRLLSDRFSAERPKGSFSTLEIQRTEQGDSAMYLCASSLLPGNSPLHFGNGTRLTVT.

The V call is TRBV6-2 or TRBV6-3, the J call TRBJ2-7; the D gene is possibly TRBD1 (6 bases). Germline V lookup: CDR1 MNHEY, CDR2 SVGEGT. The ends were cut back, 5 bases at V and 0 bases at J, with 14 bases in the middle. The CDR3 runs to 15 residues. The CDR3 DNA follows: TGTGCCAGCAGTCAGCGTTGGACAGTCTCCTACGAGCAGTACTTC. Residues: CASSQRWTVSYEQYF.

The chain carries TRBV2 and TRBJ2-2, with D possibly matching TRBD2 (5 bases). The V gene lost 4 bases and the J gene lost 3 bases, with 15 bases spanning the gap. This CDR3 comprises 16 residues. Germline CDR1 SNHLY, CDR2 FYNNEI. CDR3 amino acids: CASSGTLLIDTGELFF. For the CDR3, the DNA is TGTGCCAGCAGTGGGACTCTTCTAATAGACACCGGGGAGCTGTTTTTT.

The genes are TRBV3-1 (or the pseudogene TRBV3-2) and TRBJ1-4; D is undetermined. The CDR3 runs to 12 residues. Germline V CDR1 and CDR2: LGHDT, YNNKEL (reference sequence). V was clipped by 2 bases and J by 5 bases, with 3 bases between them. CDR3 region: CASSQNNEKLFF. For the CDR3, the DNA is TGTGCCAGCAGCCAAAACAATGAAAAACTGTTTTTT.

The J gene is TRBJ2-7, the V gene TRBV7-2, with 9 bases identical to TRBD1. Germline CDR1 reads SGHTA; CDR2 reads FQGNSA. The trim removed 1 base at V and 0 bases at J, leaving 1 base unmatched. The CDR3 totals 15 residues. CDR3 DNA sequence: TGTGCCAGCAGCTTAGACAGGGGGCTCTCCTACGAGCAGTACTTC. Its protein is CASSLDRGLSYEQYF.

This chain uses TRBV19 with TRBJ1-6; D gene unclear. V gave up 3 bases and J gave up 6 bases, with 9 bases separating them. This CDR3 has 14 residues. The germline V gene has CDR1 LNHDA and CDR2 SQIVND (reference sequence). CDR3 nucleotide sequence: TGTGCCAGTAGTATTGCAGGTTTTAATTCACCCCTCCACTTT. Encoded protein: CASSIAGFNSPLHF.

The genes are TRBV12-3 or TRBV12-4 and TRBJ1-1; the D gene is possibly TRBD1 (5 bases). This CDR3 region has 13 residues. V lost 5 bases, J lost 1 base, and 8 bases lay in between. In DNA, the CDR3 is TGTGCCAGCAGTCCGGGACGGAACACTGAAGCTTTCTTT. It yields the protein CASSPGRNTEAFF.

This clone was recorded a few times. The rearrangement links TRBV29-1 to TRBJ1-1; no definite D call. V shed 2 bases and J shed 1 base, with 11 bases lying between them. This CDR3 contains 14 residues. CDR1 SQVTM and CDR2 ANQGSEA come from the germline V gene. The CDR3 loop reads CSVEFGRANTEAFF. In DNA form, the CDR3 reads TGCAGCGTTGAATTCGGCAGAGCGAACACTGAAGCTTTCTTT.

The rearrangement joins TRBV11-2 to TRBJ2-5, with TRBD2 matching 8 bases. Germline values: CDR1 SGHAT, CDR2 FQNNGV. This CDR3 contains 14 residues. V shed 5 bases, J shed 2 bases, and the junction held 4 bases outside the gene matches. DNA of the CDR3: TGTGCCAGCAGCCATCGGGGGGGACAAGAGACCCAGTACTTC. Its protein is CASSHRGGQETQYF. The whole variable domain, filled in from reference TRBV11-2 and TRBJ2-5, reads EAGVAQSPRYKIIEKRQSVAFWCNPISGHATLYWYQQILGQGPKLLIQFQNNGVVDDSQLPKDRFSAERLKGVDSTLKIQPAKLEDSAVYLCASSHRGGQETQYFGPGTRLLVL.

V usage is TRBV10-2 and J usage is TRBJ2-7; 10 bases map to TRBD2. This CDR3 contains 14 residues. The germline CDR1 and CDR2 sequences are WSHSY and SAAADI. The V gene end was trimmed by 7 bases and the J gene end by 2 bases; junction bases not matched to a gene: 5. In nucleotides, the CDR3 is TGCGCCAGCACCCGGACTAGCGGAACCTACGAGCAGTACTTC. Amino acid sequence: CASTRTSGTYEQYF.

The rearrangement joins TRBV6-5 to TRBJ2-7; D unclear. Trimming took 8 bases from V and 3 from J, leaving 11 bases between them. Germline values: CDR1 MNHEY, CDR2 SVGAGI. The CDR3 has 12 residues. The CDR3 here is CASSTDGYEQYF. DNA of the CDR3: TGTGCCAGCTCTACGGACGGCTACGAGCAGTACTTC.

The chain uses TRBV6-5 and TRBJ2-7, with 8 bases lining up with TRBD1. CDR1 is MNHEY and CDR2 is SVGAGI in the germline V gene. The CDR3 spans 14 residues. J was trimmed by 3 bases and V by 6 bases; bases with no gene match: 7. DNA for the CDR3: TGTGCCAGCAGAAACGGACAGGGAGGCTACGAGCAGTACTTC. Amino acids: CASRNGQGGYEQYF.

This chain joins TRBV2 and TRBJ1-4; 9 bases agree with TRBD1. V was clipped by 6 bases and J by 8 bases; unmatched bases: 7. This CDR3 contains 14 residues. Germline V gene data show CDR1 as SNHLY and CDR2 as FYNNEI. This chain's CDR3 is CASRVGTGSEKLFF. The CDR3 DNA sequence: TGTGCCAGCAGGGTTGGGACAGGGTCCGAAAAACTGTTTTTT.

This clone was picked up one time. The V call is TRBV10-3, the J call TRBJ2-2; D call uncertain. Trimming cost V 8 bases and J 0 bases, with 7 bases left between them. CDR3 size: 13 residues. Germline CDR1 is ENHRY and CDR2 is SYGVKD. CDR3 in amino acids: CAIGSTNTGELFF. DNA for the CDR3: TGTGCCATCGGGTCGACGAACACCGGGGAGCTGTTTTTT.

The genes are TRBV2 and TRBJ1-1, with D unresolved. This CDR3 has 13 amino acids. The germline CDR1 and CDR2 sequences are SNHLY and FYNNEI. Trimming took off 3 bases at V and 1 base at J, with 6 bases between the two ends. The CDR3, as DNA: TGTGCCAGCAGTGAGTCCCCGAACACTGAAGCTTTCTTT. It specifies CASSESPNTEAFF. Using reference TRBV2 and TRBJ1-1 for the parts outside the CDR3, the full variable domain is EPEVTQTPSHQVTQMGQEVILRCVPISNHLYFYWYRQILGQKVEFLVSFYNNEISEKSEIFDDQFSVERPDGSNFTLKIRSTKLEDSAMYFCASSESPNTEAFFGQGTRLTVV.